The sequence of this T cell receptor beta chain was determined in a study of vaccination and CD4 T cells after COVID-19. Per the germline V gene, CDR1 is MNHNS and CDR2 is SASEGT. Trimming pared 6 bases from V and 7 bases from J, leaving 10 bases between. This CDR3 comprises 13 residues. Turning to this clonotype: Its antigen remains unknown.

Treatment reported: approximately nine-day PBMC culture with coronavirus spike peptide pools or control peptides (ViraFEST assay). The Oncomine TCR Beta short-read assay was applied to DNA of cultured CD4+ T cells. In TCRdb, the PCR reads were re-called with MiXCR into one record per CDR3 protein. Of about 27,000 distinct CDR3 sequences in the sample, about 66% were seen once. The source is a human donor who received a COVID-19 vaccine. The V gene is TRBV6-1, the J gene TRBJ1-6; D is ambiguous. The sequences come from CD4+ T cells from blood, cultured in vitro, collected after SARS-CoV-2 vaccination. The CDR3 protein is CASSTSKNSPLHF. The CDR3 DNA sequence: TGTGCCAGCAGCACATCGAAGAATTCACCCCTCCACTTT.